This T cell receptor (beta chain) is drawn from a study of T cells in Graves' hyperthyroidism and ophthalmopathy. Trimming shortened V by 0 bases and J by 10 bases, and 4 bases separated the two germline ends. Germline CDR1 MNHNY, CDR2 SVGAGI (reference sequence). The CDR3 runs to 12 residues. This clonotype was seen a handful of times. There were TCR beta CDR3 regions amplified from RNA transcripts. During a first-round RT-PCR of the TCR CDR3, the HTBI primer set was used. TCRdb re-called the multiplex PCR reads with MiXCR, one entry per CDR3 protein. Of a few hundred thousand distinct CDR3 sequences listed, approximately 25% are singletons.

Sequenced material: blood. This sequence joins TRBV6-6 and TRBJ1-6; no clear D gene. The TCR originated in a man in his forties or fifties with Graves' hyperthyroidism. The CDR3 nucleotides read TGTGCCAGCAGTTACTCGGGCTCACCCCTCCACTTT. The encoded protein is CASSYSGSPLHF.